Given below is one T cell receptor beta chain in context. This sample was included in a study of T cell responses to AZD1222 COVID-19 vaccine. The germline CDR1 and CDR2 sequences are SNHLY and FYNNEI. The V end was cut by 7 bases, the J end by 0 bases, with 10 bases between. CDR3 length equals 14 residues. Using immunoSEQ multiplex PCR, the repertoire was profiled, and TCRdb retains in-frame clones only, with some absent. The sample carries some 80,000 clones, around 90% recorded once. The chain joins TRBV2 to TRBJ1-5, with a possible D match to TRBD1 (6 bases). The clonotype originates from an adult in good health. The sample was peripheral blood, taken on day 0 of AZD1222 vaccination. The DNA of the CDR3 is TGTGCCAGCAATGGACAGTTTAGCAATCAGCCCCAGCATTTT. Translating gives CASNGQFSNQPQHF.